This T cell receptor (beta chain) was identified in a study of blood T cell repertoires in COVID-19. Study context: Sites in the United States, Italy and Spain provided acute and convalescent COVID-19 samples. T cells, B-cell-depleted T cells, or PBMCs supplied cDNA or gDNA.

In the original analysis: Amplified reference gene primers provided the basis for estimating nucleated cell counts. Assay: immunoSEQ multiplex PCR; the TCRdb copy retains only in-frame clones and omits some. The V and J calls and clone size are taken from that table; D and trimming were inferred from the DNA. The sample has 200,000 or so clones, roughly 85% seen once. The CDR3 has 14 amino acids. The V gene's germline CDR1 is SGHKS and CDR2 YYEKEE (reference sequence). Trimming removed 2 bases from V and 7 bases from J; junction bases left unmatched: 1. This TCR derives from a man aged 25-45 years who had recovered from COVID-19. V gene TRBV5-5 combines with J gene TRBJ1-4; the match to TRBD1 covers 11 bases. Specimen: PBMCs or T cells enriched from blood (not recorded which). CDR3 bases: TGTGCCAGCAGCTTAGGGACAGGGGGTGAAAAACTGTTTTTT. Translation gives CASSLGTGGEKLFF.